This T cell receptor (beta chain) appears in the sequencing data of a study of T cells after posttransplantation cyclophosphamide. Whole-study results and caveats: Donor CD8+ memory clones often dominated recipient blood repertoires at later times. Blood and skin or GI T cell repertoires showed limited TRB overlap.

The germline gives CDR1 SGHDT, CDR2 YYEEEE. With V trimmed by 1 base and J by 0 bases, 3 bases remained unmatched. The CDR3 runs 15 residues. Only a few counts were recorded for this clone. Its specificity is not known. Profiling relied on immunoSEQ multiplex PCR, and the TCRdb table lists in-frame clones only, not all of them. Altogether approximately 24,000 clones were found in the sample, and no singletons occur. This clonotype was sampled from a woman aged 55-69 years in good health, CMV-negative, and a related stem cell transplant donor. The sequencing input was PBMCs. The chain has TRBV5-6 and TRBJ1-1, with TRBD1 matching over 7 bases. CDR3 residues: CASSLPGQLNTEAFF. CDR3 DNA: TGTGCCAGCAGCTTGCCGGGACAGTTGAACACTGAAGCTTTCTTT.